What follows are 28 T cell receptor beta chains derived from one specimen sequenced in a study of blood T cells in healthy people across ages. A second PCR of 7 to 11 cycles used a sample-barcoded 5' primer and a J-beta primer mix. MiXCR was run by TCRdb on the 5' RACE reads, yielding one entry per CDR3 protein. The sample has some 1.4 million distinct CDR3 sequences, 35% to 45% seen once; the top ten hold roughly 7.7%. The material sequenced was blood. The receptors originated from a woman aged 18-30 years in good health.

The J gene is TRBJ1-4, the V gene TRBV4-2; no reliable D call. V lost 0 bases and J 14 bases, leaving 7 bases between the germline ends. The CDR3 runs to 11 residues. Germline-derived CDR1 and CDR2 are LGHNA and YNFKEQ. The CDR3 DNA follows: TGTGCCAGCAGCCAAGATGGTGTGCTGTTTTTT. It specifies CASSQDGVLFF.

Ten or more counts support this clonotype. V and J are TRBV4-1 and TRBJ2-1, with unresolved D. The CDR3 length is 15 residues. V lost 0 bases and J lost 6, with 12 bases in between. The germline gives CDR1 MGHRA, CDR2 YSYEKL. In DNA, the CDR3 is TGCGCCAGCAGCCAAGAGGGTTCTATCGGCAATGAGCAGTTCTTC. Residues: CASSQEGSIGNEQFF.

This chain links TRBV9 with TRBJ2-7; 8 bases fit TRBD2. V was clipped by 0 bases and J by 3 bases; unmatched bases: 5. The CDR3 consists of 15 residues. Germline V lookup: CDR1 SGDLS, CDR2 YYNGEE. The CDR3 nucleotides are TGTGCCAGCAGCGTAGGGGTTAGCGGGGACTACGAGCAGTACTTC. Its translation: CASSVGVSGDYEQYF.

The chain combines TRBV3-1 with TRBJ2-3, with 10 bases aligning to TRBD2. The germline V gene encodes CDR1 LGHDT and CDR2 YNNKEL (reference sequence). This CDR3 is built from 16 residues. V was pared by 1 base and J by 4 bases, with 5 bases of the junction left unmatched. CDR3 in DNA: TGTGCCAGCAGCCAAGGAGTAAGCGGGGGGGCAGATACGCAGTATTTT. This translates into CASSQGVSGGADTQYF.

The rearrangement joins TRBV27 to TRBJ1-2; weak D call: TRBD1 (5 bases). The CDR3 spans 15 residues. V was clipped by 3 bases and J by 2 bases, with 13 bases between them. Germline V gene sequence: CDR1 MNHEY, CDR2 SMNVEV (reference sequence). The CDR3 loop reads CASSLRGTGNYGYTF. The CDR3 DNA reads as TGTGCCAGCAGTTTGAGAGGGACGGGCAACTATGGCTACACCTTC.

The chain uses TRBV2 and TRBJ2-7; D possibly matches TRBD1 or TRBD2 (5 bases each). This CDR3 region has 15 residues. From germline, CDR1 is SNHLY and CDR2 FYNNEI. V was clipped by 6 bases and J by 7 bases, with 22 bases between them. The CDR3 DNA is TGTGCCAGCAGGTCCGAGGGGATTAGTAGGAATGAGCAGTACTTC. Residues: CASRSEGISRNEQYF.

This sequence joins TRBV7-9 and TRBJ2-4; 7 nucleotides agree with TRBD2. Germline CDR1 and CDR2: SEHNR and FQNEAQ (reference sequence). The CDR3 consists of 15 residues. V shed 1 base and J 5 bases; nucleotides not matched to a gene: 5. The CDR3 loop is CASSLGGGGENIQYF. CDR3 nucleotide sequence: TGTGCCAGCAGCTTAGGTGGGGGAGGGGAAAACATTCAGTACTTC.

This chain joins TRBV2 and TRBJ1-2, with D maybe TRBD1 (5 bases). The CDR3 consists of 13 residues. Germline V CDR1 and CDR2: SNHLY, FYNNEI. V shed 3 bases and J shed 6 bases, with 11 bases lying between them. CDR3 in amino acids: CASSDGGGDGYTF. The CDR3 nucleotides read TGTGCCAGCAGTGATGGGGGAGGGGATGGCTACACCTTC.

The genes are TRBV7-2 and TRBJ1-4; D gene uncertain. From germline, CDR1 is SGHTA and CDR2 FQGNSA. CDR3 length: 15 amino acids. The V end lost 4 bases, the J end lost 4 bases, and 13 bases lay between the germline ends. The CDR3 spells CASSSPAEYNEKLFF. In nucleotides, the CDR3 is TGTGCCAGCAGCTCCCCGGCGGAATATAATGAAAAACTGTTTTTT.

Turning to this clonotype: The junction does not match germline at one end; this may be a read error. The CDR3 DNA sequence: TGCGCCAGCAGATTGGGCGCAGCCTCATCCTACGAGCAGTACTTC. As protein: CASRLGAASSYEQYF. The chain employs TRBV5-1 and TRBJ2-7; D unclear. Per the germline V gene, CDR1 is SGHRS and CDR2 is YFSETQ. This CDR3 is 15 amino acids long.

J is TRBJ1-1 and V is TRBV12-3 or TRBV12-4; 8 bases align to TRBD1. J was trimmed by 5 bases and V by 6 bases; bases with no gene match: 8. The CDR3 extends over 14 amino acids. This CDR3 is CASSLDRGVTEAFF. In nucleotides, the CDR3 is TGTGCCAGCAGCCTAGACAGGGGTGTGACTGAAGCTTTCTTT.

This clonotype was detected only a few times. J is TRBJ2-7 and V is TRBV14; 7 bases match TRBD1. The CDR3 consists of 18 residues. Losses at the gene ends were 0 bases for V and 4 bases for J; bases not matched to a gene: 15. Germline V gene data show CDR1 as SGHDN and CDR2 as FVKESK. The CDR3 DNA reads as TGTGCCAGCAGCCAAGATATTCGTCGAGGGACAGCTTCGTACGAGCAGTACTTC. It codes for CASSQDIRRGTASYEQYF.

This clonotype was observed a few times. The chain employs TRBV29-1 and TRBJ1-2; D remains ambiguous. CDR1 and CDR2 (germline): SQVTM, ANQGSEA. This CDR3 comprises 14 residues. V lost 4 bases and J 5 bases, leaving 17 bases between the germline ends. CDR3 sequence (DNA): TGCAGCGTTGTATCAGTAGGGCCCGAATATGGCTACACCTTC. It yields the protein CSVVSVGPEYGYTF.

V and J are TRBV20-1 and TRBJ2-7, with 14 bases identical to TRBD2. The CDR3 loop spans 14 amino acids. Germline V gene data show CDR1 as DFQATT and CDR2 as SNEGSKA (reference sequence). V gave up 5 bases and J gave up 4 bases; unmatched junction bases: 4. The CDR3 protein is CSALRTSGRYEQYF. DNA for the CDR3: TGCAGTGCTCTGAGGACTAGCGGGAGGTACGAGCAGTACTTC.

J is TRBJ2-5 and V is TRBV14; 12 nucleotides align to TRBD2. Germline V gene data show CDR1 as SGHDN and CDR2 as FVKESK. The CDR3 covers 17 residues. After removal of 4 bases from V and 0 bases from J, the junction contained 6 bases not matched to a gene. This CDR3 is CASSRVRLAGDQETQYF. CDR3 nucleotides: TGTGCCAGCAGCCGAGTAAGACTAGCGGGGGACCAAGAGACCCAGTACTTC. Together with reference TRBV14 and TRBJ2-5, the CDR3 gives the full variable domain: EAGVTQFPSHSVIEKGQTVTLRCDPISGHDNLYWYRRVMGKEIKFLLHFVKESKQDESGMPNNRFLAERTGGTYSTLKVQPAELEDSGVYFCASSRVRLAGDQETQYFGPGTRLLVL.

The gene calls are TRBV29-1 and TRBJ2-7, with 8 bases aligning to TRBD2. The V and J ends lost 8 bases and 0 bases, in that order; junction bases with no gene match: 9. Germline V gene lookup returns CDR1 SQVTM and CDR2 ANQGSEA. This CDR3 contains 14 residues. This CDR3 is CSTVTSASSYEQYF. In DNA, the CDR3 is TGCAGCACCGTGACTAGCGCGAGCTCCTACGAGCAGTACTTC.

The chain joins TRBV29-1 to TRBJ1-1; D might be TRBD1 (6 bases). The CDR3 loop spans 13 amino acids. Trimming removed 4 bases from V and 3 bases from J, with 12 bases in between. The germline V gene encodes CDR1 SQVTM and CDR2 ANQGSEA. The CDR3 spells CSVGVQGDTEAFF. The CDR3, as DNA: TGCAGCGTTGGTGTACAGGGAGACACTGAAGCTTTCTTT.

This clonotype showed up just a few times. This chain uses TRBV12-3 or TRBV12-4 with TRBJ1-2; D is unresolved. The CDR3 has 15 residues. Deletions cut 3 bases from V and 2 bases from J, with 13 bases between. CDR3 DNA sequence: TGTGCCAGCAGTTTTTTCGGAAGTGGGAACTATGGCTACACCTTC. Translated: CASSFFGSGNYGYTF.

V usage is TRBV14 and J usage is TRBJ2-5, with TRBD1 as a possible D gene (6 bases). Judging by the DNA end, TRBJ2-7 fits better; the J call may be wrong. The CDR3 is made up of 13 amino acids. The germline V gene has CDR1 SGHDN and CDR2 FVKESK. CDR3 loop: CASSPYRVHEQYF. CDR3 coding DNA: TGTGCCAGCAGCCCTTACAGGGTCCACGAGCAGTACTTC.

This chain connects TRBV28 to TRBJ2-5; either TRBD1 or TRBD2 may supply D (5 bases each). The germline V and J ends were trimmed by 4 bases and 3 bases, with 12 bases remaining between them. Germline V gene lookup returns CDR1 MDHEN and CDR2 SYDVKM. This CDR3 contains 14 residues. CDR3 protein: CASSSVGGEETQYF. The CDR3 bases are TGTGCCAGCAGTTCCGTTGGGGGAGAAGAGACCCAGTACTTC.

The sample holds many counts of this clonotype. CDR3 loop: CASSERLAGNQETQYF. For the CDR3, the DNA is TGTGCCAGCAGTGAGAGACTAGCGGGGAATCAAGAGACCCAGTACTTC. This sequence joins TRBV2 and TRBJ2-5, with 11 bases fitting TRBD2. The germline CDR1 and CDR2 sequences are SNHLY and FYNNEI. This CDR3 contains 16 residues. The junction had 5 bases not matched to a gene; V was cut back by 3 bases and J by 2 bases.

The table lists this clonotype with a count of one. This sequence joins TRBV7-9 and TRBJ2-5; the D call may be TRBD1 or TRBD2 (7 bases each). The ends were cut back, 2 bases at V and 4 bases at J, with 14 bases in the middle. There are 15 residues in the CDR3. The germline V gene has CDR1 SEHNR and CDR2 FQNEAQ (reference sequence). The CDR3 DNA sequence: TGTGCCAGCAGCTTATCAGGGGGAGGGAGAGAGACCCAGTACTTC. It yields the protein CASSLSGGGRETQYF.

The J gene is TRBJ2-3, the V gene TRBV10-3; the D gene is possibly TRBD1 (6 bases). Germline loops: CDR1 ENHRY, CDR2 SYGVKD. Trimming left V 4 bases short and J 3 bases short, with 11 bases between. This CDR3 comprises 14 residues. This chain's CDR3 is CAISGQDLTDTQYF. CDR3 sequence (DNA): TGTGCCATCAGTGGACAGGATCTAACAGATACGCAGTATTTT.

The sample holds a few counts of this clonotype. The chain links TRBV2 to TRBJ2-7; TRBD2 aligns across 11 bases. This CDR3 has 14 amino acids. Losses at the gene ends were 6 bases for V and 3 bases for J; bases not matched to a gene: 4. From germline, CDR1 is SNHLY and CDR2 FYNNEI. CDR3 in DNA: TGTGCCAGCAGGATAGCGGGGGGGATCTACGAGCAGTACTTC. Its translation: CASRIAGGIYEQYF. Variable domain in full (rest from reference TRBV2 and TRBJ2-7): EPEVTQTPSHQVTQMGQEVILRCVPISNHLYFYWYRQILGQKVEFLVSFYNNEISEKSEIFDDQFSVERPDGSNFTLKIRSTKLEDSAMYFCASRIAGGIYEQYFGPGTRLTVT.

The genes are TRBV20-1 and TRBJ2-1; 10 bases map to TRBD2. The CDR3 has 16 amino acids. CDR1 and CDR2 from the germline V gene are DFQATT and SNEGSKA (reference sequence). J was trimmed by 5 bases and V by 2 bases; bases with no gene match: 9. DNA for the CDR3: TGCAGTGCTAGATTAGCGGGAGGCCGCAGGGACAATGAGCAGTTCTTC. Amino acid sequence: CSARLAGGRRDNEQFF.

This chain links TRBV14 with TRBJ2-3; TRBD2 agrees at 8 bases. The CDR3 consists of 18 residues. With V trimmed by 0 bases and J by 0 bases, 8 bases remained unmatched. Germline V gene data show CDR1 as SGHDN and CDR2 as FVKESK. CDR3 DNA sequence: TGTGCCAGCAGCCAAGATCCCGGACTAGCCCATAGCACAGATACGCAGTATTTT. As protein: CASSQDPGLAHSTDTQYF.

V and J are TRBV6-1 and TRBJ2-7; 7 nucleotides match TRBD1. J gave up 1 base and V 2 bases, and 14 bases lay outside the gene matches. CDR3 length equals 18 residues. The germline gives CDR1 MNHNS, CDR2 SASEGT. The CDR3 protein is CASSERGQVRGFSYEQYF. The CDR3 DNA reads TGTGCCAGCAGTGAACGAGGACAGGTTAGGGGGTTTTCCTACGAGCAGTACTTC.

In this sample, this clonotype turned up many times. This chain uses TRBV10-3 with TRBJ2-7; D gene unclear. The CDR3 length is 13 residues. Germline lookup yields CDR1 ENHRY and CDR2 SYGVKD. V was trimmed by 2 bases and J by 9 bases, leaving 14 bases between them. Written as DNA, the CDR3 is TGTGCCATCAGTGAGCCCAACAGCGTTGGGCAGTACTTC. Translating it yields CAISEPNSVGQYF.